The 21 T cell receptor beta chains listed next were all sequenced from one sample in a study of shared clonotypes between healthy human individuals. Profiling relied on immunoSEQ multiplex PCR, and the TCRdb table lists in-frame clones only, not all of them. The sample contains millions of clones, roughly nine tenths of which appear only once. Sequenced sample: naive CD4+ T cells sorted from blood. Subset noted: CD45RA+ positively selected. The receptors were sampled from a young man in good health.

The chain joins TRBV4-3 to TRBJ2-1; D call uncertain. Deletions cut 1 base from V and 5 bases from J, with 6 bases between. Germline V gene data show CDR1 as LGHNA and CDR2 as YSLEER. This CDR3 region has 13 residues. The CDR3 coding sequence is TGCGCCAGCAGCCAAGTTTCCCACAATGAGCAGTTCTTC. Protein product: CASSQVSHNEQFF.

A few counts support this clone. Distinct nucleotide sequences in the sample also encode this CDR3. The chain is built from TRBV10-3 and TRBJ2-7, with a tentative D call TRBD2 (5 bases). With 2 bases removed from V and 3 bases from J, the gap between germline ends came to 5 bases. The CDR3 is 12 amino acids. Germline V CDR1 and CDR2: ENHRY, SYGVKD. This CDR3 reads CAISEAGYEQYF. The CDR3, as DNA: TGTGCCATCAGTGAGGCGGGCTACGAGCAGTACTTC.

The chain joins TRBV5-1 to TRBJ2-1; maybe TRBD2 (5 bases). In germline, CDR1 is SGHRS, CDR2 YFSETQ. This CDR3 has 15 residues. V was clipped by 0 bases and J by 8 bases, with 15 bases between them. This chain's CDR3 is CASSLAASQVDEQFF. The CDR3 nucleotides read TGCGCCAGCAGCTTGGCGGCTAGCCAGGTCGATGAGCAGTTCTTC.

The gene calls are TRBV30 and TRBJ2-3; D is possibly TRBD1 or TRBD2 (5 bases each). Germline lookup yields CDR1 GTSNPN and CDR2 SVGIG (reference sequence). V was cut by 7 bases and J by 5 bases, with 19 bases left in between. The CDR3 spans 14 residues. The CDR3 DNA sequence: TGTGCCTCCCCGGGTAGTGGGGGTGTAGATACGCAGTATTTT. This sequence encodes CASPGSGGVDTQYF.

The CDR3 reads CASSFGTGFSGANVLTF. CDR3 DNA: TGTGCCAGCAGCTTCGGGACAGGGTTCTCTGGGGCCAACGTCCTGACTTTC. The genes are TRBV7-2 and TRBJ2-6; 9 bases match TRBD1. The CDR3 has 17 residues. The germline gives CDR1 SGHTA, CDR2 FQGNSA. Unmatched junction bases numbered 3, after V lost 3 bases and J lost 0 bases.

The V and J genes are TRBV5-1 and TRBJ2-1; D is perhaps TRBD2 (6 bases). Germline V CDR1 and CDR2: SGHRS, YFSETQ. V was clipped by 0 bases and J by 7 bases, with 20 bases between them. The CDR3 length is 17 residues. Here the CDR3 reads CASSLAWTTNSVNEQFF. DNA for the CDR3: TGCGCCAGCAGCTTGGCTTGGACTACCAACTCGGTTAATGAGCAGTTCTTC.

This chain joins TRBV9 and TRBJ1-1; D unresolved. The CDR3 covers 14 residues. V was shortened by 0 bases and J by 4 bases, with 10 bases between the two germline ends. Per the germline V gene, CDR1 is SGDLS and CDR2 is YYNGEE. The CDR3 DNA reads as TGTGCCAGCAGCGTAGAAGGGCAGGTCACTGAAGCTTTCTTT. The encoded protein is CASSVEGQVTEAFF.

This clone was counted a few times. The rearrangement joins TRBV30 to TRBJ1-1, with D possibly TRBD1 on 5 matching bases. The CDR3 loop spans 15 amino acids. Germline-derived CDR1 and CDR2 are GTSNPN and SVGIG (reference sequence). Trimming removed 5 bases from V and 1 base from J, with 17 bases in between. CDR3 bases: TGTGCCTGGGAACCGCCGGGACCCAAGAACACTGAAGCTTTCTTT. Translating gives CAWEPPGPKNTEAFF.

On this clone: Different DNA sequences within this sample yield the same CDR3. The genes are TRBV7-2 and TRBJ2-5; TRBD2 might be the D (6 bases). Between the trimmed V and J ends, which lost 1 base and 5 bases, there was a span of 11 bases. This CDR3 is 14 amino acids long. Germline assignment: CDR1 SGHTA and CDR2 FQGNSA. In nucleotides, the CDR3 is TGTGCCAGCAGCTTAGACTCCCGGGGGGAGACCCAGTACTTC. Translating gives CASSLDSRGETQYF.

V usage is TRBV19 and J usage is TRBJ2-7, with D maybe TRBD2 (5 bases). The CDR3 loop spans 13 amino acids. In germline, CDR1 is LNHDA, CDR2 SQIVND (reference sequence). V was trimmed by 5 bases and J by 3 bases, leaving 11 bases between them. CDR3 DNA: TGTGCCAGTAGTCCGCGGGTCGACTACGAGCAGTACTTC. Its protein is CASSPRVDYEQYF.

In regard to this clone: This same CDR3 is encoded by further DNA sequences in the sample. The genes are TRBV29-1 and TRBJ1-5; 8 bases match TRBD1. The CDR3 is made up of 14 amino acids. The germline V gene has CDR1 SQVTM and CDR2 ANQGSEA. Trimming took 6 bases from V and 0 from J; bases not matched to a gene: 4. The DNA of the CDR3 is TGCAGCGTGATAGGACAGGGTAGCAATCAGCCCCAGCATTTT. Its protein is CSVIGQGSNQPQHF.

This clone has a single count. V is TRBV7-2 and J is TRBJ1-3, with a tentative D call TRBD1 (5 bases). The germline gives CDR1 SGHTA, CDR2 FQGNSA. This CDR3 spans 15 amino acids. V was clipped by 2 bases and J by 6 bases, with 14 bases between them. The DNA for the CDR3 is TGTGCCAGCAGCTTATCCGGCAGGGCTGAAAACACCATATATTTT. It yields the protein CASSLSGRAENTIYF.

The chain is built from TRBV19 and TRBJ2-7, with unresolved D. Deletions cut 5 bases from V and 0 bases from J, with 11 bases between. The germline V gene has CDR1 LNHDA and CDR2 SQIVND (reference sequence). The CDR3 runs to 14 residues. The CDR3: CASSPDVPSYEQYF. The CDR3 DNA follows: TGTGCCAGTAGTCCGGACGTTCCCTCCTACGAGCAGTACTTC.

This chain connects TRBV10-2 to TRBJ2-7, with 7 bases lining up with TRBD1. The CDR3 runs 14 residues. CDR1 and CDR2 (germline): WSHSY, SAAADI. J lost 2 bases, V lost 8 bases, and 9 bases had no gene match. The CDR3 sequence: CASSRGREPYEQYF. Here the CDR3 DNA reads TGCGCCAGCTCAAGGGGGCGCGAACCCTACGAGCAGTACTTC.

The gene calls are TRBV7-8 and TRBJ1-2; no definite D call. Trimming pared 1 base from V and 5 bases from J, leaving 8 bases between. CDR1 SGHVS and CDR2 FQNEAQ come from the germline V gene. There are 13 residues in the CDR3. This CDR3 is CASSLDWQYGYTF. The DNA of the CDR3 is TGTGCCAGCAGCTTAGACTGGCAGTATGGCTACACCTTC.

The gene calls are TRBV5-4 and TRBJ2-6; the D call may be TRBD1 or TRBD2 (6 bases each). The CDR3 has 14 amino acids. Germline CDR1 is SGHNT and CDR2 is YYREEE (reference sequence). V dropped 0 bases and J dropped 7 bases, with 8 bases sitting between them. Here the CDR3 reads CASSLEGGANVLTF. The CDR3 DNA reads as TGTGCCAGCAGCTTGGAGGGGGGTGCCAACGTCCTGACTTTC.

This chain connects TRBV5-6 to TRBJ1-5, with a weak D call TRBD1 (5 bases). The V gene lost 3 bases and the J gene lost 11 bases, with 18 bases spanning the gap. The CDR3 runs to 14 residues. Germline V gene lookup returns CDR1 SGHDT and CDR2 YYEEEE. CDR3 residues: CASSSTDGLGAQHF. In DNA, the CDR3 is TGTGCCAGCAGCTCCACGGACGGGCTGGGGGCCCAGCATTTT.

This clone was counted once. The rearrangement joins TRBV7-2 to TRBJ1-2; D ambiguous. The V gene lost 4 bases and the J gene lost 5 bases, with 11 bases spanning the gap. Germline lookup yields CDR1 SGHTA and CDR2 FQGNSA. The CDR3 covers 13 residues. The chain's CDR3 is CASSSSFAYGYTF. Here the CDR3 DNA reads TGTGCCAGCAGCTCCTCCTTCGCATATGGCTACACCTTC.

The chain uses TRBV6-4 and TRBJ1-4; no reliable D call. The CDR3 has 13 residues. In germline, CDR1 is MRHNA, CDR2 SNTAGT. Trimming stripped 2 bases from V and 8 bases from J, with 9 bases between. CDR3 nucleotide sequence: TGTGCCAGCAGTGACAGGGAGGGCGAAAAACTGTTTTTT. This gives the protein CASSDREGEKLFF.

The chain couples TRBV30 to TRBJ1-4; 8 bases align to TRBD1. The germline gives CDR1 GTSNPN, CDR2 SVGIG (reference sequence). The J segment lost 14 bases and the V segment lost 5 bases, leaving 10 bases of the junction unmatched. This CDR3 spans 12 amino acids. The CDR3 here is CAWGQLGTGLFF. CDR3 sequence (DNA): TGTGCCTGGGGACAATTGGGGACAGGCCTGTTTTTT.

The V call is TRBV2, the J call TRBJ2-7; the match to TRBD1 covers 9 bases. With V trimmed by 6 bases and J by 6 bases, 6 bases remained unmatched. The V gene's germline CDR1 is SNHLY and CDR2 FYNNEI. The length of the CDR3 is 13 residues. CDR3 sequence: CASRGDRVGEQYF. Written as DNA, the CDR3 is TGTGCCAGCAGGGGGGACAGGGTGGGCGAGCAGTACTTC.